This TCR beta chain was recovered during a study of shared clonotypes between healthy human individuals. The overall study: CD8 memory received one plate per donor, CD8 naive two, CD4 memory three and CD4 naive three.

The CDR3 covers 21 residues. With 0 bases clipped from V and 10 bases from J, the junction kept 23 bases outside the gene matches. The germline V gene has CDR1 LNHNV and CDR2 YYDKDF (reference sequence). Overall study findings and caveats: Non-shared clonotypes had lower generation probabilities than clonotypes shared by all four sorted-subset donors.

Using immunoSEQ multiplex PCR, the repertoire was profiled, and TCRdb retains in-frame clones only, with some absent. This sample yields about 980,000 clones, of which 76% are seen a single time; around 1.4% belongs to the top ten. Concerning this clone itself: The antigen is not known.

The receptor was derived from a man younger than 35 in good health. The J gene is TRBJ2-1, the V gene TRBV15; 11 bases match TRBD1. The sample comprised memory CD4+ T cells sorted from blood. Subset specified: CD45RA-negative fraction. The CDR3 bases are TGTGCCACCAGCAGAGATATGGCGGACAGGGGGCGCTTCATCCGACCAAGGGAGCAGTTCTTC. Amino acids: CATSRDMADRGRFIRPREQFF.